The clone carrying this T cell receptor beta chain was recorded a few times. Its antigen is unknown. The source of the sample is a study of T cell repertoires in cytomegalovirus infection. With 0 bases removed from V and 5 bases from J, the gap between germline ends came to 11 bases. Germline V CDR1 and CDR2: MNHNY, SVGAGI (reference sequence). CDR3 length: 14 residues. Each CDR3 protein is one row after TCRdb ran MiXCR on the reads. The table has approximately 730,000 distinct CDR3 sequences, roughly a third seen once; the top ten hold approximately 18%. The sequencing used cultured PBMCs, collected from culture after CMV antigen stimulation. V gene TRBV6-6 combines with J gene TRBJ2-7; D may be TRBD1 (6 bases). This sequence was found in a human donor in good health (CMV status not recorded). Some clones in this sample may be carry-over from other donors' samples. The CDR3 protein is CASSYSQGTHEQYF. Written as DNA, the CDR3 is TGTGCCAGCAGTTACTCTCAGGGGACCCACGAGCAGTACTTC.